A single sample gave rise to the 14 T cell receptor beta chains below, sequenced in a study of CD8 T cells in Susac syndrome. Random hexamers were used to reverse transcribe an amount of about 0.45 to 1 ug RNA. TCRdb used MiXCR to reprocess the immunoSEQ multiplex PCR reads, holding one entry per CDR3 protein. In the table there are about 280,000 distinct CDR3 sequences, roughly 81% of which are singletons. The specimen sequenced was CD8+ T cells from PBMCs. Receptors originate from a human donor with multiple sclerosis.

The chain carries TRBV30 and TRBJ2-7; D is unclear. Germline values: CDR1 GTSNPN, CDR2 SVGIG (reference sequence). The CDR3 length is 13 residues. V was clipped by 0 bases and J by 3 bases, with 9 bases between them. The CDR3 is CAWSVSRSYEQYF. As DNA, the CDR3 is TGTGCCTGGAGTGTTTCGCGAAGCTACGAGCAGTACTTC.

The gene calls are TRBV20-1 and TRBJ2-3; 10 bases are a match to TRBD2. In germline, CDR1 is DFQATT, CDR2 SNEGSKA (reference sequence). The CDR3 runs to 23 residues. With V trimmed by 4 bases and J by 5 bases, 33 bases remained unmatched. The CDR3 DNA follows: TGCAGTGCTACCGATTACAACACCACAGGGGAACTAGCGGGACCAGTTAACGGAGATACGCAGTATTTT. This gives the protein CSATDYNTTGELAGPVNGDTQYF.

The rearrangement uses TRBV7-9 and TRBJ1-5; D is unclear. This CDR3 contains 14 residues. The germline V and J ends were trimmed by 3 bases and 8 bases, with 14 bases remaining between them. The V gene's germline CDR1 is SEHNR and CDR2 FQNEAQ (reference sequence). The CDR3 region has the DNA TGTGCCAGCAGCTTCGAGTATGCAAGCGAGCCCCAGCATTTT. Protein sequence: CASSFEYASEPQHF. Using reference TRBV7-9 and TRBJ1-5 for the parts outside the CDR3, the full variable domain is DTGVSQNPRHKITKRGQNVTFRCDPISEHNRLYWYRQTLGQGPEFLTYFQNEAQLEKSRLLSDRFSAERPKGSFSTLEIQRTEQGDSAMYLCASSFEYASEPQHFGDGTRLSIL.

The rearrangement links TRBV27 to TRBJ2-2; no definite D call. This CDR3 has 16 amino acids. Between the trimmed V and J ends, which lost 4 bases and 2 bases, there was a span of 14 bases. Per the germline V gene, CDR1 is MNHEY and CDR2 is SMNVEV (reference sequence). The CDR3 region is CASSSSLGRNTGELFF. CDR3 sequence (DNA): TGTGCCAGCAGTTCCTCCCTTGGCAGAAACACCGGGGAGCTGTTTTTT.

V gene TRBV11-2 combines with J gene TRBJ1-1, with D unresolved. This CDR3 is 14 amino acids long. CDR1 is SGHAT and CDR2 is FQNNGV in the germline V gene. Trimming shortened V by 0 bases and J by 4 bases, and 9 bases separated the two germline ends. The CDR3 bases are TGTGCCAGCAGCTTAGAAGGGTTTGGCACTGAAGCTTTCTTT. Translation: CASSLEGFGTEAFF.

The table lists this clonotype with a count of one. The V call is TRBV10-3, the J call TRBJ2-7; 7 bases map to TRBD2. J was trimmed by 0 bases and V by 8 bases; bases with no gene match: 7. This CDR3 has 14 amino acids. CDR1 and CDR2 from the germline V gene are ENHRY and SYGVKD. The CDR3 sequence is CAIWGGGSSYEQYF. The CDR3 nucleotides are TGTGCCATCTGGGGGGGTGGTAGCTCCTACGAGCAGTACTTC.

The chain employs TRBV9 and TRBJ1-2, with a possible D match to TRBD1 (5 bases). Looked up from germline, CDR1 is SGDLS and CDR2 is YYNGEE. The CDR3 has 14 residues. V was shortened by 4 bases and J by 1 base, with 11 bases between the two germline ends. CDR3 in amino acids: CASSPDGGNYGYTF. The CDR3 DNA reads TGTGCCAGCAGCCCAGACGGGGGTAACTATGGCTACACCTTC.

V gene TRBV19 combines with J gene TRBJ1-5; D ambiguous. Germline CDR1 is LNHDA and CDR2 is SQIVND (reference sequence). The CDR3 runs to 14 residues. Trimming pared 2 bases from V and 6 bases from J, leaving 11 bases between. The CDR3 sequence: CASSILIPPQPQHF. CDR3 DNA sequence: TGTGCCAGTAGTATACTCATACCCCCTCAGCCCCAGCATTTT.

As DNA, the CDR3 is TGCAGTGCTAGCCCTAGCGGGAACACCGGGGAGCTGTTTTTT. This codes for CSASPSGNTGELFF. The chain combines TRBV20-1 with TRBJ2-2; TRBD2 aligns across 7 bases. Trimming at V came to 3 bases and at J to 1 base, leaving 2 bases not matched to a gene. Germline V gene data show CDR1 as DFQATT and CDR2 as SNEGSKA (reference sequence). This CDR3 is 14 amino acids long.

The genes are TRBV29-1 and TRBJ2-2; TRBD1 might be the D (6 bases). The CDR3 has 13 amino acids. V dropped 0 bases and J dropped 14 bases, with 16 bases sitting between them. Germline V gene sequence: CDR1 SQVTM, CDR2 ANQGSEA. The CDR3 sequence is CSVEDGYREGLFF. The CDR3 DNA reads as TGCAGCGTTGAAGATGGCTACAGGGAAGGACTGTTTTTT.

The chain recombines TRBV27 with TRBJ2-1, with D possibly matching TRBD2 (6 bases). Trimming removed 5 bases at V and 14 bases at J, with 16 bases between. Germline CDR1 MNHEY, CDR2 SMNVEV (reference sequence). The CDR3 spans 12 residues. The CDR3 protein is CASSPSGSPKFF. CDR3 in DNA: TGTGCCAGCAGTCCGAGCGGGTCCCCTAAGTTCTTC.

Of note for this clonotype: At one of its ends the junction is not consistent with the germline gene, which may arise from a read error. The chain recombines TRBV7-2 with TRBJ1-5; possibly TRBD1 for D (5 bases). Germline V gene lookup returns CDR1 SGHTA and CDR2 FQGNSA. The CDR3 is 15 amino acids. The CDR3 loop reads CAGSLFRESNQPQHF. In nucleotides, the CDR3 is TGTGCCGGCAGCTTATTCAGGGAAAGCAATCAGCCCCAGCATTTT.

J is TRBJ2-3 and V is TRBV27; unclear D gene. Germline CDR1 MNHEY, CDR2 SMNVEV (reference sequence). The CDR3 contains 15 residues. The V and J ends lost 5 bases and 0 bases respectively, with 12 bases between them. CDR3 protein: CASSRRTWSTDTQYF. The DNA for the CDR3 is TGTGCCAGCAGTAGACGGACCTGGAGCACAGATACGCAGTATTTT.

The V and J genes are TRBV4-1 and TRBJ1-2; D remains ambiguous. Trimming left V 8 bases short and J 7 bases short, with 14 bases between. This CDR3 has 12 amino acids. Germline loops: CDR1 MGHRA, CDR2 YSYEKL. The CDR3 DNA reads TGCGCCAGCTCCCTCGGGAGGTCTGGCTACACCTTC. It codes for CASSLGRSGYTF.